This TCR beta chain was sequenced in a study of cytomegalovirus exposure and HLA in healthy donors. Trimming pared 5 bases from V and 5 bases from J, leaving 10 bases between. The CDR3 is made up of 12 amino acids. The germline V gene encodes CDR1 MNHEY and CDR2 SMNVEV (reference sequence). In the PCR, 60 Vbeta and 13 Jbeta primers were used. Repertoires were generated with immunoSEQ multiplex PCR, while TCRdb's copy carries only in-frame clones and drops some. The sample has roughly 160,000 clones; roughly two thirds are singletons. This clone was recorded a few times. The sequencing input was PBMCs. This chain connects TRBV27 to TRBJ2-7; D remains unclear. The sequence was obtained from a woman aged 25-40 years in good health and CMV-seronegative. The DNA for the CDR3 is TGTGCCAGCAGTGGAAGAGGCAACGAGCAGTACTTC. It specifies CASSGRGNEQYF.